The 5 T cell receptor beta chains in this list originate from one sample, sequenced in a study of T cell responses to AZD1222 COVID-19 vaccine. The assay was immunoSEQ multiplex PCR, and TCRdb's table has in-frame clones only and misses some. This sample has around 110,000 clones; about nine tenths occur once, and the top ten carry 4% to 5.5%. The sample here was peripheral blood, taken on day 0 of AZD1222 vaccination. These receptor sequences come from an adult in good health.

The chain recombines TRBV15 with TRBJ2-5, with a possible D match to TRBD2 (5 bases). Germline V gene sequence: CDR1 LNHNV, CDR2 YYDKDF (reference sequence). With 0 bases removed from V and 1 base from J, the gap between germline ends came to 12 bases. There are 16 residues in the CDR3. The CDR3 spells CATSRDLRATQETQYF. Written as DNA, the CDR3 is TGTGCCACCAGCAGAGATTTGAGGGCCACCCAAGAGACCCAGTACTTC.

V usage is TRBV5-6 and J usage is TRBJ2-2; the D gene could be TRBD1 or TRBD2 (5 bases each). V shed 3 bases and J shed 1 base, with 13 bases lying between them. The CDR3 has 16 residues. Germline CDR1 is SGHDT and CDR2 is YYEEEE. The DNA of the CDR3 is TGTGCCAGCAGCTGGGGGTCGGTAATGAACACCGGGGAGCTGTTTTTT. Residues: CASSWGSVMNTGELFF.

The rearrangement joins TRBV7-8 to TRBJ1-5; possibly TRBD1 for D (5 bases). The CDR3 sequence is 15 residues long. Trimming pared 3 bases from V and 2 bases from J, leaving 11 bases between. In germline, CDR1 is SGHVS, CDR2 FQNEAQ. The CDR3 nucleotides are TGTGCCAGCAGCTTCGGCAGGGCTGGCAATCAGCCCCAGCATTTT. Translation gives CASSFGRAGNQPQHF.

J is TRBJ2-2 and V is TRBV19; D uncertain. The CDR3 consists of 18 residues. V was cut by 3 bases and J by 1 base, with 18 bases left in between. CDR1 is LNHDA and CDR2 is SQIVND in the germline V gene (reference sequence). The CDR3 loop is CASSIRKQPPRNTGELFF. The DNA of the CDR3 is TGTGCCAGTAGTATTCGAAAACAGCCACCCCGGAACACCGGGGAGCTGTTTTTT.

This chain links TRBV7-8 with TRBJ2-7; a possible D gene is TRBD1 (6 bases). From germline, CDR1 is SGHVS and CDR2 FQNEAQ. The ends were cut back, 5 bases at V and 3 bases at J, with 11 bases in the middle. The CDR3 runs 13 residues. The CDR3 region is CASSQGTSYEQYF. The CDR3 coding sequence is TGTGCCAGCAGCCAGGGGACCAGCTACGAGCAGTACTTC.